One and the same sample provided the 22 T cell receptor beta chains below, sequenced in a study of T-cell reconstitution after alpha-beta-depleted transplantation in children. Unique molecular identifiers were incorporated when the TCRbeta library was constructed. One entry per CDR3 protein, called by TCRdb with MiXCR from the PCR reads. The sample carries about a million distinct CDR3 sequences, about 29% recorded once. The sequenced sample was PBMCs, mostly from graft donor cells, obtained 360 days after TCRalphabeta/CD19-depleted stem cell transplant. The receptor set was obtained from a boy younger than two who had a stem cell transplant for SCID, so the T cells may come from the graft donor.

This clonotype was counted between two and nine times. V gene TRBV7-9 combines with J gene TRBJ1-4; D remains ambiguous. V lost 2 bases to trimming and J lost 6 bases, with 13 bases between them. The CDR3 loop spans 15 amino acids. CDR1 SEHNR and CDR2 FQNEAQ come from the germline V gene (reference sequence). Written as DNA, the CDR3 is TGTGCCAGCAGCTTACCCAGCATCCCCCATGAAAAACTGTTTTTT. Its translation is CASSLPSIPHEKLFF.

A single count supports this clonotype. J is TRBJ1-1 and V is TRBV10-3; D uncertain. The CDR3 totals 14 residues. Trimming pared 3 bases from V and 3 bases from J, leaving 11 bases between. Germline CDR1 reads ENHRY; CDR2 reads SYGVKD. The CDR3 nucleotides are TGTGCCATCAGTGACGACCCCCTCTACACTGAAGCTTTCTTT. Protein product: CAISDDPLYTEAFF.

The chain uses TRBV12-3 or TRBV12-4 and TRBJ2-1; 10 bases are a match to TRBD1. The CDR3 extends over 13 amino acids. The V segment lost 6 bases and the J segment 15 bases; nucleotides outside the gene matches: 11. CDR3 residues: CASRLSGDRGPFF. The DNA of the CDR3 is TGTGCCAGCAGATTATCGGGCGACAGGGGGCCGTTCTTC.

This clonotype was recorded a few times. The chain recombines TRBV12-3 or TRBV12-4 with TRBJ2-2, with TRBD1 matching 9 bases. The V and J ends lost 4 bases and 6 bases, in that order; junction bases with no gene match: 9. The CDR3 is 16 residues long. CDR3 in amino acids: CASSSGTGYPAGELFF. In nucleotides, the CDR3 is TGTGCCAGCAGTTCCGGGACAGGGTATCCGGCCGGGGAGCTGTTTTTT.

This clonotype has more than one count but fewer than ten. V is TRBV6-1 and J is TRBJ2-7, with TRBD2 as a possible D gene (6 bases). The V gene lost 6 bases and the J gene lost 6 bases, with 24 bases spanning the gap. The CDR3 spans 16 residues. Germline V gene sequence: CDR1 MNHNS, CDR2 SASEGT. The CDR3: CASRDVQGGGSSEQYF. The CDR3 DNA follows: TGTGCCAGCAGAGATGTCCAGGGAGGAGGTTCCAGCGAGCAGTACTTC.

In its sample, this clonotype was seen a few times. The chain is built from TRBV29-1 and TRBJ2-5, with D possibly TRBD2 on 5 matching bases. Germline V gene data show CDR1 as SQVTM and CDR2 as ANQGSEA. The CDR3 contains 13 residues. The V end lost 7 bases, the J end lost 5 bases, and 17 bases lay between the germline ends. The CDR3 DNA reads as TGCAGCGGATGTAGGGAGACTCTGGAGACCCAGTACTTC. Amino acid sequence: CSGCRETLETQYF.

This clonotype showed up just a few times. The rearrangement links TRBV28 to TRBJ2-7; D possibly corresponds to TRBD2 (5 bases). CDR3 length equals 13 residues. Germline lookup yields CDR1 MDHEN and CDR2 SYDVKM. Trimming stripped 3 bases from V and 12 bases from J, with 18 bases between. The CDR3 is CASSFSAGPSRYF. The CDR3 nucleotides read TGTGCCAGCAGTTTTAGTGCGGGCCCGTCTCGGTACTTC.

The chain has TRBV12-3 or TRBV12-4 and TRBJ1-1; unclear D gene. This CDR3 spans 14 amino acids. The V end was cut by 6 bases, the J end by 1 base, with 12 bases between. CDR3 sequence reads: CASSLDAGNTEAFF. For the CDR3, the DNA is TGTGCCAGCAGCCTTGATGCGGGGAACACTGAAGCTTTCTTT.

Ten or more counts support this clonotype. The CDR3 DNA is TGTGCCAGCAGCCCTACGGGACAGAGTTACGAGCAGTACTTC. Protein: CASSPTGQSYEQYF. This chain uses TRBV9 with TRBJ2-7; TRBD1 matches at 7 bases. Trimming removed 4 bases from V and 4 bases from J; junction bases left unmatched: 8. CDR1 is SGDLS, CDR2 YYNGEE, per germline. The CDR3 sequence is 14 residues long.

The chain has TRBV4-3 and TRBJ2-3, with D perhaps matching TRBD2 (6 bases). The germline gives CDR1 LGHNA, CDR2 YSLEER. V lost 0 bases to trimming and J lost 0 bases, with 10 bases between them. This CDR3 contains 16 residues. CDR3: CASSQDGAGSTDTQYF. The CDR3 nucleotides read TGCGCCAGCAGCCAAGATGGGGCGGGGAGCACAGATACGCAGTATTTT.

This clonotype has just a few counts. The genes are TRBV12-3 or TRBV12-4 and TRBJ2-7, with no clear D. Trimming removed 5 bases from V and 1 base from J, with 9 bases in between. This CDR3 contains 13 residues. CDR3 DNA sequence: TGTGCCAGCAGTAAAGACGGTTCCTACGAGCAGTACTTC. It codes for CASSKDGSYEQYF.

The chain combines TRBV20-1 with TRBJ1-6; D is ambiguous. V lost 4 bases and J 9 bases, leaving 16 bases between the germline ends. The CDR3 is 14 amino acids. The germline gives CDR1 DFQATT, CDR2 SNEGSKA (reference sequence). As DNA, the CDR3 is TGCAGTGCTAAAAAACGGTTTTTAGGTTCACCCCTCCACTTT. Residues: CSAKKRFLGSPLHF.

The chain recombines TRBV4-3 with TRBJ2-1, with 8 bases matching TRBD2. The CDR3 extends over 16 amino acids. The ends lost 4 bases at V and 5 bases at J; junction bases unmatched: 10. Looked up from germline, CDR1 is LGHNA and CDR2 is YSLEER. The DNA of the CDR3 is TGCGCCAGCAGCCCCCTCCGCGGGGGGCGACACAATGAGCAGTTCTTC. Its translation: CASSPLRGGRHNEQFF.

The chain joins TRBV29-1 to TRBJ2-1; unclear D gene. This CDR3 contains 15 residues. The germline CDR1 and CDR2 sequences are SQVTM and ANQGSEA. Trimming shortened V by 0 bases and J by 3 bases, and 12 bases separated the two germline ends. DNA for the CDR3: TGCAGCGTTGAAGATCCCCGCCTAATCTACAATGAGCAGTTCTTC. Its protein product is CSVEDPRLIYNEQFF.

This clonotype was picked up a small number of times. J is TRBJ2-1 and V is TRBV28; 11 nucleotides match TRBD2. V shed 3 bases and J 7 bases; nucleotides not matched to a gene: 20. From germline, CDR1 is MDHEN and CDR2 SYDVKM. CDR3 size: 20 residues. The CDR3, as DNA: TGTGCCAGCAGTTTTAGCGGCAGGGGGAGGTCTAGCGGGGGGTTGAATGAGCAGTTCTTC. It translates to CASSFSGRGRSSGGLNEQFF.

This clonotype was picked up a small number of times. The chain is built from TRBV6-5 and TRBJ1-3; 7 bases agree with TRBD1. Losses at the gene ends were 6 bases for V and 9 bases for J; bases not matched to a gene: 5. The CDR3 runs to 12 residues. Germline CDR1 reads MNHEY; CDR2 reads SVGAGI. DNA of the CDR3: TGTGCCAGCAGCAACAGGGGCAGCACCATATATTTT. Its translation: CASSNRGSTIYF.

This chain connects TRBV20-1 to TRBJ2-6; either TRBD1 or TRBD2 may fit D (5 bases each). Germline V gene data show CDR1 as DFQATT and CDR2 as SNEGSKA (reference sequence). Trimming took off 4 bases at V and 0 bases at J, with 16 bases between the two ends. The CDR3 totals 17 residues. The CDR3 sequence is CSATHRRMASGANVLTF. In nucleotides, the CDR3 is TGCAGTGCTACCCACAGGAGGATGGCCTCTGGGGCCAACGTCCTGACTTTC.

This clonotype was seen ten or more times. The CDR3 bases are TGTGCCAGCAGTGAATTGTGGGGGACTAGCGGGGTCCAAGAGACCCAGTACTTC. Translated, it gives CASSELWGTSGVQETQYF. This chain uses TRBV25-1 with TRBJ2-5, with 13 bases that match TRBD2. The CDR3 totals 18 residues. Per germline, CDR1 MGHDK and CDR2 SYGVNS. The junction had 6 bases not matched to a gene; V was cut back by 1 base and J by 1 base.

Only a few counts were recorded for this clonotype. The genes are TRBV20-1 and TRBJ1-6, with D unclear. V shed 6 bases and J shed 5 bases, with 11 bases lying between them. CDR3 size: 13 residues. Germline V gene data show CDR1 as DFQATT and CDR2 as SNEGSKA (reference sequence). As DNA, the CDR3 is TGCAGTGCGAAGGCATGGCATAATTCACCCCTCCACTTT. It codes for CSAKAWHNSPLHF.

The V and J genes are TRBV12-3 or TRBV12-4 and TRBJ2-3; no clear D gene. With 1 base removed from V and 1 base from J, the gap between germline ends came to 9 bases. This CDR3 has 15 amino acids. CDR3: CASSLDSMRTDTQYF. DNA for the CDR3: TGTGCCAGCAGTTTAGACAGTATGCGCACAGATACGCAGTATTTT.

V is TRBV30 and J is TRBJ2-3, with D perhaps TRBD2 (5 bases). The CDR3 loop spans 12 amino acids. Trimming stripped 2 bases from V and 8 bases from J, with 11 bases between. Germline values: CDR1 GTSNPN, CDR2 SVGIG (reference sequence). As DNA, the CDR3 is TGTGCCTGGAGTTTGAAACTAGGTACGCAGTATTTT. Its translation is CAWSLKLGTQYF. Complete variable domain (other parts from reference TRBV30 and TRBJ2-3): SQTIHQWPATLVQPVGSPLSLECTVEGTSNPNLYWYRQAAGRGLQLLFYSVGIGQISSEVPQNLSASRPQDRQFILSSKKLLLSDSGFYLCAWSLKLGTQYFGPGTRLTVL.

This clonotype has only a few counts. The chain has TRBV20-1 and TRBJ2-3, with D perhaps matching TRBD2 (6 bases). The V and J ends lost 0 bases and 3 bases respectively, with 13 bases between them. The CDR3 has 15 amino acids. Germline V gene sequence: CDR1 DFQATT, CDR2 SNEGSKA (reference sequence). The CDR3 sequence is CSARDRSGWTDTQYF. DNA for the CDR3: TGCAGTGCTAGAGATAGGAGCGGGTGGACAGATACGCAGTATTTT.